This T cell receptor (beta chain) was sequenced for a study of technical replicates of blood from several donors. CDR3 length equals 19 residues. CDR1 LNHNV and CDR2 YYDKDF come from the germline V gene (reference sequence). Trimming cost V 0 bases and J 4 bases; bases outside gene matches: 10. The assay was immunoSEQ multiplex PCR, and TCRdb's table has in-frame clones only and misses some. The sample yields some 83,000 clones, about 92% seen once. The chain carries TRBV15 and TRBJ2-2, with TRBD2 matching over 11 bases. The clonotype comes from a human donor in good health. The sample taken for sequencing was T cells isolated from PBMCs. CDR3 amino acids: CATSRDFGLAGGFTGELFF. The DNA for the CDR3 is TGTGCCACCAGCAGAGATTTCGGGCTAGCGGGAGGTTTCACCGGGGAGCTGTTTTTT.